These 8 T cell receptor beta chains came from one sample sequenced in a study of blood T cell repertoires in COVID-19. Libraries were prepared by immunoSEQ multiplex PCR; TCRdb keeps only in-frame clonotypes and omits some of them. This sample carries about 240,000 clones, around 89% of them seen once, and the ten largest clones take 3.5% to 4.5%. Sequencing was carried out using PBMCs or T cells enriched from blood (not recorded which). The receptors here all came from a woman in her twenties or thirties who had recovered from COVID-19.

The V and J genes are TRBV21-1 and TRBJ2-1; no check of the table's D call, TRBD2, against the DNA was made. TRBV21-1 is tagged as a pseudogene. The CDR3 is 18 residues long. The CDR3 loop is CASSKGRQWLVQHNEQFF. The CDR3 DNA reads TGTGCCAGCAGCAAAGGTAGGCAGTGGCTAGTCCAACACAATGAGCAGTTCTTC.

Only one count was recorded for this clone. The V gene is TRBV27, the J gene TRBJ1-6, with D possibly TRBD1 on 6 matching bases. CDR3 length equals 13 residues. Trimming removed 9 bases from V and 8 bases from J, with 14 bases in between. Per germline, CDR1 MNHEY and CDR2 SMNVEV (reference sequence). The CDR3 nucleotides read TGTGCCAGTCAAAGGGGGGGAGATTCACCCCTCCACTTT. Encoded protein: CASQRGGDSPLHF.

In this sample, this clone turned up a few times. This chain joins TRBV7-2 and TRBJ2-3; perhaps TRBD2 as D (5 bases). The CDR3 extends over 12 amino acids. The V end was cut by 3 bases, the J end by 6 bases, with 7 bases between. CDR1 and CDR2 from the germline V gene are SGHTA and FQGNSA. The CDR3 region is CASSFRRDTQYF. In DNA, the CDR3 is TGTGCCAGCAGCTTTAGGAGGGATACGCAGTATTTT.

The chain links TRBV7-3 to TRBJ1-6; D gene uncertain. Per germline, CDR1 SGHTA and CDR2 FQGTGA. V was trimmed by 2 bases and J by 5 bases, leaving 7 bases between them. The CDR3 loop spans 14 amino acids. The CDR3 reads CASSLGQHNSPLHF. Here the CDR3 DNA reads TGTGCCAGCAGCTTAGGGCAGCATAATTCACCCCTCCACTTT.

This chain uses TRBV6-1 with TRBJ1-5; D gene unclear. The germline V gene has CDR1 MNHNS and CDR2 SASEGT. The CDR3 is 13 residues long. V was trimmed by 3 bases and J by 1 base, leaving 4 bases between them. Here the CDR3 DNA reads TGTGCCAGCAGTGATATGAGCAATCAGCCCCAGCATTTT. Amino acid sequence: CASSDMSNQPQHF.

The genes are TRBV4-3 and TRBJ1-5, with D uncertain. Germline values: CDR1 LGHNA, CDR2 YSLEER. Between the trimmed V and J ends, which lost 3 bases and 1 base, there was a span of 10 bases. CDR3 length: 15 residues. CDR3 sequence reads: CASSQLFPSNQPQHF. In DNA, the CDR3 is TGCGCCAGCAGCCAGTTATTCCCGAGCAATCAGCCCCAGCATTTT.

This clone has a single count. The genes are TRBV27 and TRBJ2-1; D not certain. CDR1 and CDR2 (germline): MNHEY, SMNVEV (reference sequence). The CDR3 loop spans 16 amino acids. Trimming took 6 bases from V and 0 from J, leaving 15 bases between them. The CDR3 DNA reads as TGTGCCAGCAGGACCCGCCCGGAGAGCTCCTACAATGAGCAGTTCTTC. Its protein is CASRTRPESSYNEQFF.

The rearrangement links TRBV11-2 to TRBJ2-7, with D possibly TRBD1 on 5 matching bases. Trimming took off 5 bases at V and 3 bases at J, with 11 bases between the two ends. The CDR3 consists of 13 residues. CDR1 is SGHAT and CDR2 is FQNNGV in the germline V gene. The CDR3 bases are TGTGCCAGCAGCACCCCGCAGGGCTACGAGCAGTACTTC. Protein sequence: CASSTPQGYEQYF.